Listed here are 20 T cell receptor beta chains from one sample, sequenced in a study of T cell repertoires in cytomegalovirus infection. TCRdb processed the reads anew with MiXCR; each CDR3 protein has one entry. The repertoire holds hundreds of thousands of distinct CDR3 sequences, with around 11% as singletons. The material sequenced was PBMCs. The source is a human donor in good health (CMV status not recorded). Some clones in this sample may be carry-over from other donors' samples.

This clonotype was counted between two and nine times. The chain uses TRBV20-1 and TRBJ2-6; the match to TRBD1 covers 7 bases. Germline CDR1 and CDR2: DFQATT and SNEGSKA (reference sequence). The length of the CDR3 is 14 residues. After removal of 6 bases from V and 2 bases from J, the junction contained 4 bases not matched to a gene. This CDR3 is CSAGGQAGANVLTF. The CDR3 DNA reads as TGCAGTGCGGGCGGACAGGCTGGGGCCAACGTCCTGACTTTC.

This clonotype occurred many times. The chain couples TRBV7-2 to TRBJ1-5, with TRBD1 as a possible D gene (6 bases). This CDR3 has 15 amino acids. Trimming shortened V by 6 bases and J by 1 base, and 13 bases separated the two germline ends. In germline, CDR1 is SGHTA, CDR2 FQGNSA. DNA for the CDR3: TGTGCCAGCAGGAAGGACAGCCTCAGCAATCAGCCCCAGCATTTT. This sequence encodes CASRKDSLSNQPQHF.

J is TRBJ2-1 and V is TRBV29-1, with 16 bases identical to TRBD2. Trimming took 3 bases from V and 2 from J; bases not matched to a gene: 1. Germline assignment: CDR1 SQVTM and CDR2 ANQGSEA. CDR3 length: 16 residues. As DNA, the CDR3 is TGCAGCGTTGAGGGACTAGCGGGAGGGACCTACAATGAGCAGTTCTTC. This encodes CSVEGLAGGTYNEQFF.

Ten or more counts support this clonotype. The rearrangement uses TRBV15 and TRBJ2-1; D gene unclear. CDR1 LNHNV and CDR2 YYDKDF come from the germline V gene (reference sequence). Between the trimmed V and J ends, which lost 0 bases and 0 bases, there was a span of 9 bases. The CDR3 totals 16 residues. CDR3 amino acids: CATSRDLASSYNEQFF. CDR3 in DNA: TGTGCCACCAGCAGAGATTTGGCCTCCTCCTACAATGAGCAGTTCTTC.

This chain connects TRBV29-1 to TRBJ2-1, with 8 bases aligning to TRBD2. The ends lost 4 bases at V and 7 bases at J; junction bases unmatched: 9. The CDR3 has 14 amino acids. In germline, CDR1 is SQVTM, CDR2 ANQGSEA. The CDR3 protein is CSVAAGGNNNEQFF. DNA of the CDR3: TGCAGCGTTGCCGCGGGGGGCAATAATAATGAGCAGTTCTTC.

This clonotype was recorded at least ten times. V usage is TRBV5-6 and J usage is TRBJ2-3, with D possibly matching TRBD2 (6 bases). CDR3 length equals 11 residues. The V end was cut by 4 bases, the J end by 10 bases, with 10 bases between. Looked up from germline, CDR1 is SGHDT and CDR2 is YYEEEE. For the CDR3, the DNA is TGTGCCAGCAGCACCGGGAGAGCGCAGTATTTT. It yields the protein CASSTGRAQYF.

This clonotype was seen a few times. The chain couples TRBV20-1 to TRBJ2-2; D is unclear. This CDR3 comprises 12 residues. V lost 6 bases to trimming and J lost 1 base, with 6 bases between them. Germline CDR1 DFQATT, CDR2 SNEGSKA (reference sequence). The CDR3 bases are TGCAGTGCGCAGAAGAACACCGGGGAGCTGTTTTTT. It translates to CSAQKNTGELFF.

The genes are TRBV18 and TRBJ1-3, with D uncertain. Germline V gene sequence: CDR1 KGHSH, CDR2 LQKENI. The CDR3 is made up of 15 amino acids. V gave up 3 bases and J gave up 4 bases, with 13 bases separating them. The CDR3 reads CASSPLKASGNTIYF. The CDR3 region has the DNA TGTGCCAGCTCACCTCTGAAAGCCTCCGGAAACACCATATATTTT. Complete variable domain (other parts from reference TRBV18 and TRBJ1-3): NAGVMQNPRHLVRRRGQEARLRCSPMKGHSHVYWYRQLPEEGLKFMVYLQKENIIDESGMPKERFSAEFPKEGPSILRIQQVVRGDSAAYFCASSPLKASGNTIYFGEGSWLTVV.

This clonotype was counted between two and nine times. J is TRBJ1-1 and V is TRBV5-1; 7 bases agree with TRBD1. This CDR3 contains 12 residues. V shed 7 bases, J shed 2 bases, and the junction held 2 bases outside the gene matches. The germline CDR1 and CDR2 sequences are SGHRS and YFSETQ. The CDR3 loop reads CASLGGNTEAFF. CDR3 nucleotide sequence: TGCGCCAGCCTAGGGGGCAACACTGAAGCTTTCTTT.

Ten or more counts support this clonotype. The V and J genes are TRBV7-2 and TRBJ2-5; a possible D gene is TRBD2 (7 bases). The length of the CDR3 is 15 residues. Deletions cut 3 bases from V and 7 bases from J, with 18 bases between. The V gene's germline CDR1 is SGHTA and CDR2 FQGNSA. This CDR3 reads CASSFLGGGGGTQYF. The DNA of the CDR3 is TGTGCCAGCAGCTTCCTAGGGGGGGGCGGTGGGACCCAGTACTTC.

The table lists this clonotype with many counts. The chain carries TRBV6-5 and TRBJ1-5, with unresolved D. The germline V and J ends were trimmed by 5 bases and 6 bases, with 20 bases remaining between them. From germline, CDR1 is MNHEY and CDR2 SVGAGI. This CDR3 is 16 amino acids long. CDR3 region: CASSASRGGLSQPQHF. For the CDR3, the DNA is TGTGCCAGCAGTGCCTCCCGAGGAGGCTTGAGTCAGCCCCAGCATTTT.

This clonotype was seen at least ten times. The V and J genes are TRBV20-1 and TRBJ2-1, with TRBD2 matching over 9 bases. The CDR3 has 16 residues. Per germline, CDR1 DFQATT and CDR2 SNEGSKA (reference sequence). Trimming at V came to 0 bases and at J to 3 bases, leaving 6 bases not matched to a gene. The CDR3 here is CSARDSGGANYNEQFF. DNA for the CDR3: TGCAGTGCTAGAGATAGCGGGGGAGCCAACTACAATGAGCAGTTCTTC.

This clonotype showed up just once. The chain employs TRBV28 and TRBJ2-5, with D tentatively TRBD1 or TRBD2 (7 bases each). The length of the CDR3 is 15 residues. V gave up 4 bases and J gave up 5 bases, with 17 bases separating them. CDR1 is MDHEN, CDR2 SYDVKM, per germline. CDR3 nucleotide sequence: TGTGCCAGCAGTTCCAGGGGGGGGACCCTCGAGACCCAGTACTTC. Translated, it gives CASSSRGGTLETQYF.

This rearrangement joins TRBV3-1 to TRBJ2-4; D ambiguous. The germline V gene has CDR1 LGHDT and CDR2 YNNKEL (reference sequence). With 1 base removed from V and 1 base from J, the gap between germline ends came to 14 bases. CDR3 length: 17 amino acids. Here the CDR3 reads CASSQGLLPVAKNIQYF. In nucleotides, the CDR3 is TGTGCCAGCAGCCAAGGCCTTCTACCCGTCGCCAAAAACATTCAGTACTTC.

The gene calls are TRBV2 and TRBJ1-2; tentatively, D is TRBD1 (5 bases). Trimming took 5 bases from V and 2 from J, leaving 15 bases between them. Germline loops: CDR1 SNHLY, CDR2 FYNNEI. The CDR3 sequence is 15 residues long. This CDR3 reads CASSRSTASNYGYTF. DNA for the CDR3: TGTGCCAGCAGTCGATCGACAGCATCCAACTATGGCTACACCTTC.

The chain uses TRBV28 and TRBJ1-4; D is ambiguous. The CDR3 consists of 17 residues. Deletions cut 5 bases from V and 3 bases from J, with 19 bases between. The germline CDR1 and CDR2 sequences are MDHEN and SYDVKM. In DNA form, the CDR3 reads TGTGCCAGCAGTGCCCTGTTTTTGAGGGTCCCTAATGAAAAACTGTTTTTT. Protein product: CASSALFLRVPNEKLFF.

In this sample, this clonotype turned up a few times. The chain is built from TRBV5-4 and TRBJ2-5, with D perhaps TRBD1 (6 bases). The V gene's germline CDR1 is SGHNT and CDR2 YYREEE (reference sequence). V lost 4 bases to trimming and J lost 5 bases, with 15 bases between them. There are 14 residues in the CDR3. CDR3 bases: TGTGCCAGCAGCCCCCGTGGGGGCGCCGAGACCCAGTACTTC. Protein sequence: CASSPRGGAETQYF.

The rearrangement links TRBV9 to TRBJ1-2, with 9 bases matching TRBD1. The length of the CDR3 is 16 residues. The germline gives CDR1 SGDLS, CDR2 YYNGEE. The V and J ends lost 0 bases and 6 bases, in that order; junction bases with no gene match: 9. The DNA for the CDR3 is TGTGCCAGCAGCGTAGGGGACAGGGTACCTGTCGATGGCTACACCTTC. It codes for CASSVGDRVPVDGYTF.

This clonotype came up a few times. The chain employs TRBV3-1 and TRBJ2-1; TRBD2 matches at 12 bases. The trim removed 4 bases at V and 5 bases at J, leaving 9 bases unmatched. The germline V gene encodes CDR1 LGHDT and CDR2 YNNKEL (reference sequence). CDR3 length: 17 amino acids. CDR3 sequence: CASSRSSSGGVNNEQFF. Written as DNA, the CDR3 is TGTGCCAGCAGCCGTTCCTCTAGCGGGGGGGTAAACAATGAGCAGTTCTTC.

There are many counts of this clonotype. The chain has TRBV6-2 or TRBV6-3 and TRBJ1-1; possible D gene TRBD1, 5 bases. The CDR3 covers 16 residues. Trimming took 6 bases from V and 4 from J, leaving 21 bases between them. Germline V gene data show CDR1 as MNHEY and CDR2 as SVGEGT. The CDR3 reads CASSPAPGLVGTEAFF. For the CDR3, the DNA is TGTGCCAGCAGCCCTGCCCCAGGGTTGGTGGGCACTGAAGCTTTCTTT.